The entry below gives a single T cell receptor beta chain sequence along with its context. Here immunoSEQ multiplex PCR was the method, and the copy in TCRdb shows in-frame clones only, minus some. The repertoire includes tens of thousands of clones, just under 75% of them detected once, and around a quarter sits in the top ten. These data are taken from a study of ipilimumab plus nivolumab after autologous stem cell transplantation. Study summary: Typical patient got a handful of ipilimumab doses and roughly 8 nivolumab doses (median). DLBCL patients had primary refractory or relapsed disease.

Dosing: nivolumab 3 mg/kg IV, weeks 1, 4, 7, 10, then every two weeks to week 26. V dropped 1 base and J dropped 2 bases, with 12 bases sitting between them. The CDR3 has 16 amino acids. Per germline, CDR1 SGHAT and CDR2 FQNNGV. Sequencing was performed on PBMCs, taken in a trial of ipilimumab plus nivolumab as post-transplant consolidation. The chain is built from TRBV11-2 and TRBJ2-1, with D maybe TRBD2 (5 bases). This TCR was sampled from a male donor with diffuse large B-cell lymphoma. DNA of the CDR3: TGTGCCAGCAGCTTAGTTCGGGGTGAGGCCTACAATGAGCAGTTCTTC. This translates into CASSLVRGEAYNEQFF.